This T cell receptor (beta chain) emerged from a study of blood T cell repertoires in COVID-19. The germline V gene has CDR1 SEHNR and CDR2 FQNEAQ (reference sequence). Trimming removed 0 bases from V and 2 bases from J, with 4 bases in between. CDR3 length: 13 residues. Participant reports of clinical history set cohort assignment. Either two negative PCRs, clearance, or symptom resolution qualified Cohort 3 donors as recovered. TCRdb's copy holds only in-frame clones and misses some; the assay was immunoSEQ multiplex PCR. This table has a few hundred thousand clones, around 91% appearing once. In its sample, this clone was seen once.

V is TRBV7-9 and J is TRBJ1-2; D remains ambiguous. The sequence was obtained from a man aged 30 to 45 who had recovered from COVID-19. The specimen sequenced was PBMCs or T cells enriched from blood (not recorded which). Written as DNA, the CDR3 is TGTGCCAGCAGCTTAGCCGGGAACTATGGCTACACCTTC. Its protein is CASSLAGNYGYTF. Full variable domain (rest looked up from reference TRBV7-9 and TRBJ1-2): DTGVSQNPRHKITKRGQNVTFRCDPISEHNRLYWYRQTLGQGPEFLTYFQNEAQLEKSRLLSDRFSAERPKGSFSTLEIQRTEQGDSAMYLCASSLAGNYGYTFGSGTRLTVV.